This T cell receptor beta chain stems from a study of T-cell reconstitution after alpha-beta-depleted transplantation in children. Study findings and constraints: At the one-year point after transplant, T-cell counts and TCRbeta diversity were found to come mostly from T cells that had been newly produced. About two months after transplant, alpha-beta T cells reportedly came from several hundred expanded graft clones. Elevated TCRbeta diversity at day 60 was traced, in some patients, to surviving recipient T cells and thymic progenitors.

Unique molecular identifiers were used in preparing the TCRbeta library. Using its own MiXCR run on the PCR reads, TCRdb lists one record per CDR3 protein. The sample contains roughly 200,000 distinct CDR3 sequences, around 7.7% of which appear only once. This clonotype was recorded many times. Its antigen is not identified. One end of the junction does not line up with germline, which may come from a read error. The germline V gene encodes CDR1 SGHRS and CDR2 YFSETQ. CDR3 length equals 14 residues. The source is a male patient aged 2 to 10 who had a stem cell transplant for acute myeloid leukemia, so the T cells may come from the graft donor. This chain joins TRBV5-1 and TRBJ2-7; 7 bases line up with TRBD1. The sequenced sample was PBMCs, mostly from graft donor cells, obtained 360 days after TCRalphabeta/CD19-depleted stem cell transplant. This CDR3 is CASSLGDSSYEQYF. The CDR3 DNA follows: TGTGCCAGCAGCTTAGGGGACAGCTCCTACGAGCAGTACTTC.